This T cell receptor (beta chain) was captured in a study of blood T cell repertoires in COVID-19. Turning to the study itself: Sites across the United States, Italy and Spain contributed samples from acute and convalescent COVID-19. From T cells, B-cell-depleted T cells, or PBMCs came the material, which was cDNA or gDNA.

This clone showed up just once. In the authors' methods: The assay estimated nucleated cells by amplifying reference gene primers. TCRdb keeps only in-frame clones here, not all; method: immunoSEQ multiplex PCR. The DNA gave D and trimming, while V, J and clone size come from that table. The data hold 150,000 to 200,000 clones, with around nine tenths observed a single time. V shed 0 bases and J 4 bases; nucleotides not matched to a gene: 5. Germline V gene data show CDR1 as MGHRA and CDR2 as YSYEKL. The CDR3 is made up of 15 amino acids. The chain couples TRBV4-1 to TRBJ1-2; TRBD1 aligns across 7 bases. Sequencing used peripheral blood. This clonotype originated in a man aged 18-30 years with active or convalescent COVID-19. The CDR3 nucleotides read TGCGCCAGCAGCCAAGATTTCGGGACAGCCTATGGCTACACCTTC. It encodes CASSQDFGTAYGYTF.